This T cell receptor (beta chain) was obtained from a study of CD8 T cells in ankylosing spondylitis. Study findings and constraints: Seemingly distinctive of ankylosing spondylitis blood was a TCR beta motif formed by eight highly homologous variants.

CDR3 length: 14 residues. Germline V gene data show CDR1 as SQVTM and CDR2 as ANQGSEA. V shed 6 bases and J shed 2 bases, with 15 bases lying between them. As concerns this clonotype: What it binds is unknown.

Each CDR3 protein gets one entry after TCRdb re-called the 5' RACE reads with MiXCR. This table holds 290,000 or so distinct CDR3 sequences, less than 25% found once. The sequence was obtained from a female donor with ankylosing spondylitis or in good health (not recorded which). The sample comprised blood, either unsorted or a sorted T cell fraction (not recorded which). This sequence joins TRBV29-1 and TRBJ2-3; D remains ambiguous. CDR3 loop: CSVSRAADTDTQYF. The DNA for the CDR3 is TGCAGCGTATCTCGGGCTGCGGACACAGATACGCAGTATTTT.